This T cell receptor (beta chain) was observed in a study of blood T cells in healthy people across ages. Study-level results: The percentage of naive T cells correlated strongly with TCR beta diversity. Observed TCR beta diversity per million T cells went down as age went up. This fall followed a roughly linear course with age. The study regarded diversity estimates from one million T cells as underestimates.

Each sample yielded at least 6 million isolated PBMCs. Trimming stripped 10 bases from V and 9 bases from J, with 22 bases between. The CDR3 has 14 residues. Germline CDR1 and CDR2: LNHDA and SQIVND (reference sequence). Primed by a sample-barcoded 5' primer and a J-beta primer mix, a second PCR proceeded for about 6 to 11 cycles. TCRdb reprocessed the 5' RACE reads via MiXCR and lists one record per CDR3 protein. The sample shows 2 million or so distinct CDR3 sequences, just under 50% of them seen only once. Remarks on this clonotype: The antigen is not known.

The sequence was collected from a woman aged 40 to 50 in good health. What was sequenced was blood. The rearrangement links TRBV19 to TRBJ2-1; unclear D gene. The CDR3 loop reads CATTPRSPKGEQFF. DNA for the CDR3: TGTGCCACCACACCAAGGAGCCCTAAGGGTGAGCAGTTCTTC.